The sequence of this T cell receptor beta chain was determined in a study of molecular identifiers for immune sequencing clone quantification. Listed TCR primers, together with previously described methods, were used for the bulk TCR libraries. Each CDR3 protein gets one entry after TCRdb re-called the PCR reads with MiXCR. This table has more than 85,000 distinct CDR3 sequences, about 32% appearing once. Germline CDR1 LGHNA, CDR2 YNFKEQ. The CDR3 sequence is 16 residues long. J gave up 9 bases and V 0 bases, and 11 bases lay outside the gene matches. This clonotype is medium-sized. The sample was naive CD8+ T cells from blood, with Jurkat cell RNA spiked in. Described subset: FACS-sorted CD8+CD4-CCR7+CD45RA+ naive T cells. The source is a human donor in good health. Some libraries in this study had Jurkat cell RNA spiked in. The gene calls are TRBV4-2 and TRBJ2-4; 7 nucleotides line up with TRBD1. This chain's CDR3 is CASSQDGAGGLGIQYF. The DNA for the CDR3 is TGTGCCAGCAGCCAAGATGGGGCAGGGGGTCTAGGCATTCAGTACTTC.